Described below is a single TCR beta chain sequence and its context. Its antigen is undetermined. Unique molecular identifiers were built into the TCR beta cDNA libraries. The source material, 1 to 10 million T cells, gave rise to about 520,000 cDNA molecules. TCRdb reanalysed the PCR reads using MiXCR and keeps one entry per CDR3 protein. The repertoire holds 170,000 or so distinct CDR3 sequences, about 30% seen once, with 1.5% in the top ten. V was pared by 0 bases and J by 2 bases, with 5 bases between. The CDR3 loop spans 14 amino acids. Germline V gene sequence: CDR1 MNHNY, CDR2 SVGAGI (reference sequence). This sample was included in a study of post-analysis software for immune sequencing data. The wider study: Relapsing-remitting, secondary progressive and progressive-relapsing multiple sclerosis courses were included. Study-wide results and caveats: Patients carried roughly five TRBV segments more frequently than controls did, and TRBV5-6, TRBV5-1 and TRBV20-1 were among them. Multiple sclerosis was associated with a significant reduction in normalized Chao1 diversity relative to controls. Those samples that were prepared in the same batch co-clustered strongly by F measure.

What was sequenced was blood. The chain is built from TRBV6-6 and TRBJ1-5; D is unresolved. This TCR came from a girl between 5 and 17 years old with multiple sclerosis. The CDR3 sequence: CASSYSLGNQPQHF. The CDR3 bases are TGTGCCAGCAGTTACTCGTTGGGCAATCAGCCCCAGCATTTT.